Shown below are 3 T cell receptor beta chains from a single sample sequenced in a study of identifying expanded T cells in peripheral blood. Data came from immunoSEQ multiplex PCR; TCRdb stores just in-frame clones and leaves some out. The sample contains 91,000 or so clones, 88% of which appear only once. Sequencing input: blood. The receptors here all came from a person aged 18-69 years in good health.

This sequence joins TRBV28 and TRBJ2-7, with D possibly matching TRBD1 (5 bases). CDR1 is MDHEN and CDR2 is SYDVKM in the germline V gene. The CDR3 runs 14 residues. V dropped 2 bases and J dropped 3 bases, with 11 bases sitting between them. CDR3 bases: TGTGCCAGCAGTTTAATATGGACAAACTACGAGCAGTACTTC. It yields the protein CASSLIWTNYEQYF.

This chain connects TRBV7-9 to TRBJ1-4; 7 nucleotides match TRBD1. Trimming removed 4 bases from V and 0 bases from J; junction bases left unmatched: 5. The CDR3 is made up of 16 amino acids. Germline CDR1 is SEHNR and CDR2 is FQNEAQ (reference sequence). The CDR3 is CASSSGTDPTNEKLFF. The CDR3 region has the DNA TGTGCCAGCAGCTCTGGGACAGATCCAACTAATGAAAAACTGTTTTTT.

This chain links TRBV19 with TRBJ1-3, with D perhaps matching TRBD1 (6 bases). Between the trimmed V and J ends, which lost 5 bases and 0 bases, there was a span of 20 bases. Germline CDR1 LNHDA, CDR2 SQIVND (reference sequence). This CDR3 region has 18 residues. The CDR3 sequence is CASSPVGGGKPSGNTIYF. CDR3 DNA sequence: TGTGCCAGTAGTCCCGTCGGAGGGGGAAAACCCTCTGGAAACACCATATATTTT.